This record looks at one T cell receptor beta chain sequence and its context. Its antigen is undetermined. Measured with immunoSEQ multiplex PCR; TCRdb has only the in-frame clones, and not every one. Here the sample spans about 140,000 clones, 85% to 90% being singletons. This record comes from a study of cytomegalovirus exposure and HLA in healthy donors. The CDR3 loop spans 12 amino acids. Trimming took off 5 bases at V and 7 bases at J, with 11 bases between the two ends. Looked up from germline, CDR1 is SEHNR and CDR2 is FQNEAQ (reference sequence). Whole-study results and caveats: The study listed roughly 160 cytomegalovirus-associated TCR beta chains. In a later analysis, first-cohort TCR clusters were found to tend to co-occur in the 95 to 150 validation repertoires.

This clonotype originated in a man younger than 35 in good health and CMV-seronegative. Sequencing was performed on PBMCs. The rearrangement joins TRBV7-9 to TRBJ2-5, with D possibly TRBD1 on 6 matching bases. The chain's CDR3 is CASSPVGGTQYF. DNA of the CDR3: TGTGCCAGCAGCCCCGTAGGGGGGACCCAGTACTTC. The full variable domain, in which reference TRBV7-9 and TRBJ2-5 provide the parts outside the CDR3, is DTGVSQNPRHKITKRGQNVTFRCDPISEHNRLYWYRQTLGQGPEFLTYFQNEAQLEKSRLLSDRFSAERPKGSFSTLEIQRTEQGDSAMYLCASSPVGGTQYFGPGTRLLVL.